The 7 T cell receptor beta chains in this list originate from one sample, sequenced in a study of control samples from healthy donors and cancer patients. Libraries were prepared by immunoSEQ multiplex PCR; TCRdb keeps only in-frame clonotypes and omits some of them. Of 98,000 or so clones in the sample, 79% were seen once. The sequenced sample consisted of blood. Receptor source: a woman under 40 in good health.

The chain recombines TRBV9 with TRBJ2-2, with D possibly being TRBD1 or TRBD2 (6 bases each). The CDR3 is 15 amino acids. Between the trimmed V and J ends, which lost 3 bases and 7 bases, there was a span of 16 bases. The germline V gene has CDR1 SGDLS and CDR2 YYNGEE. The CDR3: CASSAPRGAGGELFF. The CDR3 region has the DNA TGTGCCAGCAGCGCCCCTAGGGGGGCCGGCGGGGAGCTGTTTTTT.

The V and J genes are TRBV19 and TRBJ2-2; 8 bases are a match to TRBD1. The ends lost 5 bases at V and 1 base at J; junction bases unmatched: 3. Germline V gives CDR1 LNHDA, CDR2 SQIVND (reference sequence). The CDR3 runs 15 residues. The CDR3, as DNA: TGTGCCAGTAGTGTCGGGACAGGGAACACCGGGGAGCTGTTTTTT. Residues: CASSVGTGNTGELFF.

This clone showed up just a few times. This chain connects TRBV7-9 to TRBJ2-1; weak D call: TRBD1 (5 bases). Germline assignment: CDR1 SEHNR and CDR2 FQNEAQ (reference sequence). Trimming stripped 2 bases from V and 9 bases from J, with 20 bases between. The CDR3 consists of 16 residues. The CDR3 region is CASSLSWGPTMGEQFF. CDR3 sequence (DNA): TGTGCCAGCAGCTTATCTTGGGGCCCTACAATGGGTGAGCAGTTCTTC. The entire variable domain, with the rest obtained from reference TRBV7-9 and TRBJ2-1, is as follows: DTGVSQNPRHKITKRGQNVTFRCDPISEHNRLYWYRQTLGQGPEFLTYFQNEAQLEKSRLLSDRFSAERPKGSFSTLEIQRTEQGDSAMYLCASSLSWGPTMGEQFFGPGTRLTVL.

CDR3 DNA: TGTGCCACCAGCAGGGACCCGACCGGTGCAACTAATGAAAAACTGTTTTTT. Translating it yields CATSRDPTGATNEKLFF. This chain links TRBV15 with TRBJ1-4; no reliable D call. This CDR3 is built from 17 residues. Germline CDR1 is LNHNV and CDR2 is YYDKDF (reference sequence). Deletions cut 3 bases from V and 0 bases from J, with 14 bases between.

This chain connects TRBV6-5 to TRBJ2-6; D gene ambiguous. V lost 4 bases, J lost 4 bases, and 8 bases lay in between. The CDR3 is 14 amino acids. Germline V lookup: CDR1 MNHEY, CDR2 SVGAGI. In DNA, the CDR3 is TGTGCCAGCAGTTTAGTTTGGGGGGCCAACGTCCTGACTTTC. Residues: CASSLVWGANVLTF.

This clone was counted between two and nine times. V is TRBV6-5 and J is TRBJ2-1; 7 positions match TRBD2. The CDR3 is made up of 15 amino acids. The V gene's germline CDR1 is MNHEY and CDR2 SVGAGI. The V gene end was trimmed by 6 bases and the J gene end by 2 bases; junction bases not matched to a gene: 7. The CDR3 reads CASRLSGVTYNEQFF. CDR3 DNA: TGTGCCAGCAGGCTCAGCGGGGTGACCTACAATGAGCAGTTCTTC.

V gene TRBV3-1 (or the pseudogene TRBV3-2) combines with J gene TRBJ1-6; 9 positions agree with TRBD1. From germline, CDR1 is LGHDT and CDR2 YNNKEL (reference sequence). The CDR3 has 15 residues. V was pared by 6 bases and J by 6 bases, with 6 bases of the junction left unmatched. The CDR3 loop reads CASRQRQGVNSPLHF. DNA for the CDR3: TGTGCCAGCAGACAACGACAGGGGGTTAATTCACCCCTCCACTTT.